This T cell receptor (beta chain) is from a study of T cells in Graves' hyperthyroidism and ophthalmopathy. Amplification targeted TCR beta CDR3 regions from RNA transcripts. First-round RT-PCR targeting the TCR CDR3 was performed with the HTBI primer set. TCRdb redid the calling of the multiplex PCR reads with MiXCR, one entry per CDR3 protein. In the table there are hundreds of thousands of distinct CDR3 sequences, about 24% of which are singletons. Trimming removed 6 bases from V and 0 bases from J, with 8 bases in between. Germline V CDR1 and CDR2: DFQATT, SNEGSKA (reference sequence). This CDR3 region has 12 residues. Whole-study findings and limits: Blood also held most thyroid clonotypes expanded beyond 0.001.

A note on this clonotype: The antigen remains undetermined.

The receptor was isolated from a woman between 35 and 50 years old with Graves' ophthalmopathy. Specimen: blood. The chain uses TRBV20-1 and TRBJ1-1; D is unresolved. Here the CDR3 reads CSAPGVNTEAFF. In nucleotides, the CDR3 is TGCAGTGCCCCGGGAGTGAACACTGAAGCTTTCTTT.